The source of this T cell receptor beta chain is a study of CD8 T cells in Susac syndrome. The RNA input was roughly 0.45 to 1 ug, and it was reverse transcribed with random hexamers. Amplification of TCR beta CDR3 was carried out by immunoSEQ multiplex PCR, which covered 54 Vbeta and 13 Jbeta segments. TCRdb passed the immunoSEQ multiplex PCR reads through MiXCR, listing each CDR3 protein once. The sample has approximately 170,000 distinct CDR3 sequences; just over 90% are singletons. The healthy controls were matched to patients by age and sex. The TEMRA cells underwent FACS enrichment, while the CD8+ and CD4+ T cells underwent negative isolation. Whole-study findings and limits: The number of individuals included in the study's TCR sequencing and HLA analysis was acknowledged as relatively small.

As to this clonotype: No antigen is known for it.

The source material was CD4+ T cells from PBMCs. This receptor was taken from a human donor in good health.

For the CDR3, the DNA is TGCAGTGCTCCGACACGGACCTACGAGCAGTACTTC. Protein product: CSAPTRTYEQYF. V usage is TRBV20-1 and J usage is TRBJ2-7; no clear D gene. Trimming cost V 5 bases and J 2 bases, with 10 bases left between them. The CDR3 has 12 amino acids. In germline, CDR1 is DFQATT, CDR2 SNEGSKA (reference sequence).